A single sample gave rise to the 4 T cell receptor beta chains below, sequenced in a study of tumor-infiltrating lymphocytes in primary liver carcinoma. Both RNA and DNA were isolated together from about 21-30 mg of bulk tissue that had not been sorted. The authors made TCR beta cDNA from about 500 ng total RNA with a constant-region primer. TCR beta libraries came from three nested multiplex PCR rounds using slightly modified ARM-PCR. In the first two PCR rounds, TRBV1-TRBV30 forward primers were paired with a C-beta reverse primer, and each round lasted about 9 cycles. One entry per CDR3 protein, called by TCRdb with MiXCR from the multiplex PCR reads. The table has more than 60,000 distinct CDR3 sequences, approximately 74% seen once. The sequenced sample was liver tumor tissue from sampling region 4. Described subset: tumor region T4, right-lateral pole. These receptors were obtained from a man between 40 and 49 years old with primary liver carcinoma and hepatitis B virus infection.

On this clonotype: At one boundary the junction diverges from the germline segment, which might be a read error. The chain recombines TRBV6-6 with TRBJ2-7; 8 bases line up with TRBD2. Germline V gene data show CDR1 as MNHNY and CDR2 as SVGAGI (reference sequence). The CDR3 covers 13 residues. Written as DNA, the CDR3 is TGTGGCAGCACTGACGGACTAGCCGACGAGCAGTATTTC. It specifies CGSTDGLADEQYF.

The chain links TRBV29-1 to TRBJ2-5, with 7 bases lining up with TRBD1. This CDR3 spans 14 amino acids. V trimming: 8 bases; J trimming: 0 bases; junction bases outside the gene matches: 9. CDR1 is SQVTM, CDR2 ANQGSEA, per germline. In DNA form, the CDR3 reads TGCAGCTTACTCGGGACAGCATACCAAGAGACCCAGTACTTC. Protein product: CSLLGTAYQETQYF.

This rearrangement joins TRBV28 to TRBJ2-7; weak D call: TRBD1 (6 bases). V was trimmed by 5 bases and J by 5 bases, leaving 16 bases between them. The CDR3 has 14 amino acids. CDR1 and CDR2 (germline): MDHEN, SYDVKM. The CDR3 here is CASSPQGINHEQYF. The CDR3 nucleotides read TGTGCCAGCAGTCCCCAGGGGATTAACCACGAGCAGTACTTC.

On this clonotype: A much larger clone is a single base away; this may be a read error. The chain recombines TRBV21-1 with TRBJ1-2. TRBV21-1 is a documented pseudogene. This CDR3 has 10 residues. CDR3 bases: TGTGCCAGCAGCGAAGCGCTTGGGGACTTC. This encodes CASSEALGDF.